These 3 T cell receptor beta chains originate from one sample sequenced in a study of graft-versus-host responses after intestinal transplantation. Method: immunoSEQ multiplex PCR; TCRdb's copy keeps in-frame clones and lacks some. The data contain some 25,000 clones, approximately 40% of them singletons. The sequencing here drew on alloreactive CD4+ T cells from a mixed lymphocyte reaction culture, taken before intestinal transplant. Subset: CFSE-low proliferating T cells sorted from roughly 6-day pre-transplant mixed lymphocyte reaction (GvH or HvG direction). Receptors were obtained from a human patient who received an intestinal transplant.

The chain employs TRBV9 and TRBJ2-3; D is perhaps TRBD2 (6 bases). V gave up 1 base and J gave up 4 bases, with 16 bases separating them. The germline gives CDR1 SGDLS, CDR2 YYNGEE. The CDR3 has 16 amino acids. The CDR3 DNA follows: TGTGCCAGCAGCGTACGCGGAGGGCCAATAGCAGATACGCAGTATTTT. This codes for CASSVRGGPIADTQYF.

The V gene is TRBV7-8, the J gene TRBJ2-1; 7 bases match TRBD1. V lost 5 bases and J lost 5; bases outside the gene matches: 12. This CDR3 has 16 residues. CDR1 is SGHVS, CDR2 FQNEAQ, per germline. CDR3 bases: TGTGCCAGCAGCATTAGGGATTACAGGGGTAACAATGAGCAGTTCTTC. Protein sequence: CASSIRDYRGNNEQFF. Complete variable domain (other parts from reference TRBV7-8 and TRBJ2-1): GAGVSQSPRYKVAKRGQDVALRCDPISGHVSLFWYQQALGQGPEFLTYFQNEAQLDKSGLPSDRFFAERPEGSVSTLKIQRTQQEDSAVYLCASSIRDYRGNNEQFFGPGTRLTVL.

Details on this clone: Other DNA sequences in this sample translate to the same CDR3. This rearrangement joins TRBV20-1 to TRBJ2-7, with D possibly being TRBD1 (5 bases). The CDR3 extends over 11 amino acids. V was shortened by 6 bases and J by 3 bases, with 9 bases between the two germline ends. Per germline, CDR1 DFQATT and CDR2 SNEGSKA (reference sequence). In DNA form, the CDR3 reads TGCAGTGCAGGGGCCTACTACGAGCAGTACTTC. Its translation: CSAGAYYEQYF.